The following is a TCR beta chain sequence with its context. Its antigen is not known. The germline CDR1 and CDR2 sequences are MGHRA and YSYEKL. This CDR3 has 16 residues. Trimming removed 4 bases from V and 6 bases from J; junction bases left unmatched: 6. Semi-nested PCR with Nested Universal Primer A followed constant-region reverse priming of full-length variable regions. TCRdb reprocessed the 5' RACE reads with MiXCR, giving one entry per CDR3 protein. Altogether some 40,000 distinct CDR3 sequences are present, just under 30% being singletons, with the ten largest covering 3.5% to 4%. Overall study findings and caveats: In terms of TCR gene usage, tumor memory CD4+ T cells clustered together with blood and lymph node memory CD4+ cells, as well as with lymph node naive CD4+ cells. Whole repertoires were not studied in the larger cohort, only one V-J beta rearrangement.

Memory CD4+ T cells were sorted as CD4+CD45RO+CD25- cells. The sequenced sample was memory CD4+ T cells sorted from a lymph node. Subset indicated: memory CD4+ T cells, CD4+CD45RO+CD25-. The genes are TRBV4-1 and TRBJ2-2, with 12 bases identical to TRBD2. This TCR derives from a female donor with breast cancer. DNA of the CDR3: TGCGCCAGCAGCCCTCGACTAGCGGGAGACGCCGGGGAGCTGTTTTTT. Translating it yields CASSPRLAGDAGELFF.